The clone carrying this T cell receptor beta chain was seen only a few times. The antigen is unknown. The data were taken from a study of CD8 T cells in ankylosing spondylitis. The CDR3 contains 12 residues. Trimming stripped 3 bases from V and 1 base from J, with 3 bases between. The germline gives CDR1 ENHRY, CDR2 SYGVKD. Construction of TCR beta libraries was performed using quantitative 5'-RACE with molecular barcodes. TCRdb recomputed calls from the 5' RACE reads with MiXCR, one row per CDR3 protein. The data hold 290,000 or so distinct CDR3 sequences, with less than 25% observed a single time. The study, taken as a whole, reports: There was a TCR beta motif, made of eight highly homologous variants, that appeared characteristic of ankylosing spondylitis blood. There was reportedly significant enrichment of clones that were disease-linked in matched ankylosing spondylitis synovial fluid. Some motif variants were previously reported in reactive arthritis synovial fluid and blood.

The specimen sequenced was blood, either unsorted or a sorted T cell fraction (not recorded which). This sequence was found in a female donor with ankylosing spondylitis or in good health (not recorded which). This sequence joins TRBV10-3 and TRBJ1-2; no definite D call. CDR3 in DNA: TGTGCCATCAGTGACGTTAACTATGGCTACACCTTC. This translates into CAISDVNYGYTF.